This T cell receptor (beta chain) was retrieved from a study of blood T cell repertoires in COVID-19. In the study overall: Sources were T cells, B-cell-depleted T cells, or PBMCs; the material itself was cDNA or gDNA.

Enrolled through a virtual design, the participants were between roughly 18 and 90 years of age and came from around 25 US areas. Using immunoSEQ multiplex PCR, the repertoire was profiled, and TCRdb retains in-frame clones only, with some absent. Of over 300,000 clones in the sample, roughly 90% were seen once. The clonotype originates from a woman aged 30 to 39 with acute COVID-19. The sample consisted of PBMCs or T cells enriched from blood (not recorded which).

As DNA, the CDR3 is TGCGCCAGCAGCTTGCAACAGATCAATGAGCAGTTCTTC. Translating it yields CASSLQQINEQFF. The chain is built from TRBV5-1 and TRBJ2-1; D is uncertain. The CDR3 is 13 residues long. CDR1 and CDR2 (germline): SGHRS, YFSETQ. V dropped 1 base and J dropped 6 bases, with 8 bases sitting between them. The variable domain in full, with the rest retrieved from reference TRBV5-1 and TRBJ2-1, is KAGVTQTPRYLIKTRGQQVTLSCSPISGHRSVSWYQQTPGQGLQFLFEYFSETQRNKGNFPGRFSGRQFSNSRSEMNVSTLELGDSALYLCASSLQQINEQFFGPGTRLTVL.